This entry is about one T cell receptor (beta chain). The antigen remains unidentified. It was with 60 Vbeta and 13 Jbeta primers that the PCR ran. The assay was immunoSEQ multiplex PCR, and TCRdb's table has in-frame clones only and misses some. The profile shows 100,000 to 150,000 clones, 70% to 90% of them singletons. This entry is derived from a study of cytomegalovirus exposure and HLA in healthy donors. Study findings and constraints: An observed cluster of highly shared sequence variants was recorded as a likely sequencing artifact. Later on, an analysis showed TCR association rates differing by HLA locus, with DRB1 the most and HLA-C the fewest.

V dropped 0 bases and J dropped 7 bases, with 16 bases sitting between them. Germline CDR1 SGDLS, CDR2 YYNGEE. The CDR3 contains 15 residues. The sample was PBMCs. The TCR was taken from a man between 18 and 29 years old in good health and CMV-seropositive. The chain carries TRBV9 and TRBJ1-2, with a tentative D call TRBD1 (5 bases). The CDR3 reads CASSVASQALSGYTF. Here the CDR3 DNA reads TGTGCCAGCAGCGTAGCTTCACAGGCCCTCTCTGGCTACACCTTC.